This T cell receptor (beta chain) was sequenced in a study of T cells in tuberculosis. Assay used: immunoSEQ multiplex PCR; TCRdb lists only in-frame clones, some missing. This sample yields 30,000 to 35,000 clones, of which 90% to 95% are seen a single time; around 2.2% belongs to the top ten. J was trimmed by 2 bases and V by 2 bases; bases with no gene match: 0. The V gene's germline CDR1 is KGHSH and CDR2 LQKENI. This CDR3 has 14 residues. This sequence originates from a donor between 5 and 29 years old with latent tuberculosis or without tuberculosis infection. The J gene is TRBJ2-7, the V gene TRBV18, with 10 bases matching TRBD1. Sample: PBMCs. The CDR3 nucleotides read TGTGCCAGCTCACCAGGGACAGGGGCCTACGAGCAGTACTTC. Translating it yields CASSPGTGAYEQYF.